Listed here are 32 T cell receptor beta chains from one sample, sequenced in a study of T-cell reconstitution after alpha-beta-depleted transplantation in children. The library targeted TCRbeta and was prepared with unique molecular identifiers. A single record per CDR3 protein comes from TCRdb applying MiXCR to the PCR reads. Found here are around 190,000 distinct CDR3 sequences, approximately 6.9% of them singletons; the top ten hold 4.5% to 6.5%. The starting material was PBMCs, obtained before TCRalphabeta/CD19-depleted stem cell transplant. Receptors originate from a boy aged 2 to 10 with acute lymphoblastic leukemia, due to receive a stem cell transplant.

This clonotype occurred many times. This chain links TRBV28 with TRBJ1-3; possible D gene TRBD1, 5 bases. Trimming pared 3 bases from V and 4 bases from J, leaving 7 bases between. Germline V gives CDR1 MDHEN, CDR2 SYDVKM. The CDR3 covers 13 residues. The DNA for the CDR3 is TGTGCCAGCAGTTTGGACACAGGAAACACCATATATTTT. Translation: CASSLDTGNTIYF.

This clonotype has more than one count but fewer than ten. The rearrangement links TRBV28 to TRBJ1-1, with unresolved D. The ends were cut back, 8 bases at V and 1 base at J, with 14 bases in the middle. The germline V gene encodes CDR1 MDHEN and CDR2 SYDVKM. The CDR3 totals 14 residues. In DNA form, the CDR3 reads TGTGCCAGCGGGCAACGACGGGCGAACACTGAAGCTTTCTTT. Amino acids: CASGQRRANTEAFF. The whole variable domain, filled in from reference TRBV28 and TRBJ1-1, reads DVKVTQSSRYLVKRTGEKVFLECVQDMDHENMFWYRQDPGLGLRLIYFSYDVKMKEKGDIPEGYSVSREKKERFSLILESASTNQTSMYLCASGQRRANTEAFFGQGTRLTVV.

This clonotype appeared many times. The chain is built from TRBV28 and TRBJ2-7; D remains unclear. Deletions cut 3 bases from V and 0 bases from J, with 12 bases between. The CDR3 length is 15 residues. Germline assignment: CDR1 MDHEN and CDR2 SYDVKM. This chain's CDR3 is CASSFDRRSSYEQYF. The CDR3 nucleotides are TGTGCCAGCAGTTTTGACCGCCGAAGCTCCTACGAGCAGTACTTC.

The chain has TRBV20-1 and TRBJ2-7, with D perhaps matching TRBD1 or TRBD2 (5 bases each). V was clipped by 8 bases and J by 1 base, with 12 bases between them. The germline CDR1 and CDR2 sequences are DFQATT and SNEGSKA (reference sequence). This CDR3 spans 12 amino acids. The CDR3 sequence is CSPGRGSYEQYF. CDR3 sequence (DNA): TGCAGTCCGGGACGCGGATCCTACGAGCAGTACTTC.

CDR3 amino acids: CASKPTGGGNTGELFF. The CDR3 DNA is TGTGCCAGCAAACCGACTGGGGGGGGAAACACCGGGGAGCTGTTTTTT. J is TRBJ2-2 and V is TRBV28, with 7 bases matching TRBD2. The CDR3 spans 16 residues. With 7 bases clipped from V and 2 bases from J, the junction kept 10 bases outside the gene matches. From germline, CDR1 is MDHEN and CDR2 SYDVKM.

This clonotype came up a few times. The chain combines TRBV4-3 with TRBJ1-3; D ambiguous. The CDR3 is 17 amino acids. Deletions cut 0 bases from V and 0 bases from J, with 12 bases between. CDR1 and CDR2 from the germline V gene are LGHNA and YSLEER. This CDR3 reads CASSQELERDSGNTIYF. The CDR3 bases are TGCGCCAGCAGCCAAGAGTTAGAGCGTGACTCTGGAAACACCATATATTTT.

Ten or more counts support this clonotype. The CDR3 protein is CASSLGQTRSYEQYF. CDR3 bases: TGTGCCAGCAGCCTAGGACAGACGAGAAGCTACGAGCAGTACTTC. The chain has TRBV7-2 and TRBJ2-7; D might be TRBD1 (6 bases). Germline CDR1 is SGHTA and CDR2 is FQGNSA. V was trimmed by 5 bases and J by 3 bases, leaving 17 bases between them. The CDR3 loop spans 15 amino acids.

This clonotype was counted at least ten times. This chain links TRBV7-2 with TRBJ2-3, with D perhaps TRBD2 (5 bases). CDR3 length: 16 amino acids. Trimming took 5 bases from V and 1 from J, leaving 16 bases between them. The V gene's germline CDR1 is SGHTA and CDR2 FQGNSA. CDR3 nucleotide sequence: TGTGCCAGCAGCCCCGAAGCGGTCGTTGGCACAGATACGCAGTATTTT. Protein product: CASSPEAVVGTDTQYF.

In its sample, this clonotype was seen a few times. V and J are TRBV27 and TRBJ1-1; no clear D. Trimming removed 4 bases from V and 6 bases from J, with 18 bases in between. The V gene's germline CDR1 is MNHEY and CDR2 SMNVEV (reference sequence). CDR3 length: 15 amino acids. The CDR3 spells CASSSRMVGSAEAFF. CDR3 coding DNA: TGTGCCAGCAGTTCGCGAATGGTAGGCTCTGCTGAAGCTTTCTTT.

This clonotype was counted many times. The chain uses TRBV29-1 and TRBJ2-7, with TRBD2 matching over 7 bases. The CDR3 is 14 residues long. CDR1 SQVTM and CDR2 ANQGSEA come from the germline V gene. J lost 3 bases, V lost 6 bases, and 11 bases had no gene match. The CDR3: CSVSRRGNVYEQYF. The CDR3 DNA reads as TGCAGCGTCTCGAGGCGGGGGAACGTCTACGAGCAGTACTTC.

This clonotype has a handful of counts. The genes are TRBV27 and TRBJ2-7; D unresolved. Germline CDR1 reads MNHEY; CDR2 reads SMNVEV (reference sequence). The CDR3 extends over 14 amino acids. The V and J ends lost 7 bases and 6 bases respectively, with 19 bases between them. CDR3 sequence reads: CASTGPGQWSEQYF. The CDR3 DNA is TGTGCCAGCACCGGGCCCGGCCAATGGAGCGAGCAGTACTTC.

There are a few counts of this clonotype. The chain links TRBV5-1 to TRBJ2-7, with TRBD1 matching over 7 bases. The length of the CDR3 is 14 residues. Germline trimming cut 2 bases from V and 3 bases from J; bases unmatched to any gene: 5. Germline-derived CDR1 and CDR2 are SGHRS and YFSETQ. The CDR3 loop reads CASSFTRDSYEQYF. The CDR3 DNA reads as TGCGCCAGCAGCTTCACCCGGGACAGCTACGAGCAGTACTTC.

This clonotype has a count of ten or more. The chain joins TRBV28 to TRBJ2-7, with D perhaps TRBD1 or TRBD2 (5 bases each). V lost 5 bases and J lost 6, with 17 bases in between. Per the germline V gene, CDR1 is MDHEN and CDR2 is SYDVKM. The CDR3 sequence is 14 residues long. The CDR3 here is CASSRGGGFLEQYF. The CDR3 region has the DNA TGTGCCAGCAGTAGGGGCGGAGGATTCCTCGAGCAGTACTTC.

Ten or more counts support this clonotype. The V and J genes are TRBV30 and TRBJ2-7; no clear D gene. Germline CDR1 reads GTSNPN; CDR2 reads SVGIG (reference sequence). The CDR3 has 11 residues. Trimming removed 3 bases at V and 6 bases at J, with 9 bases between. The CDR3 DNA sequence: TGTGCCTGGAGCCTCGGCCTCGAGCAGTACTTC. Residues: CAWSLGLEQYF. The variable domain in full, completed from reference TRBV30 and TRBJ2-7, reads SQTIHQWPATLVQPVGSPLSLECTVEGTSNPNLYWYRQAAGRGLQLLFYSVGIGQISSEVPQNLSASRPQDRQFILSSKKLLLSDSGFYLCAWSLGLEQYFGPGTRLTVT.

J is TRBJ1-5 and V is TRBV20-1; D might be TRBD1 (5 bases). Trimming cost V 6 bases and J 2 bases, with 8 bases left between them. The CDR3 totals 12 residues. Germline V gene lookup returns CDR1 DFQATT and CDR2 SNEGSKA (reference sequence). CDR3 loop: CSAQGGNQPQHF. CDR3 nucleotides: TGCAGTGCCCAGGGCGGCAATCAGCCCCAGCATTTT.

This clonotype occurred many times. The V gene is TRBV28, the J gene TRBJ1-2; 9 nucleotides agree with TRBD1. Germline V gene lookup returns CDR1 MDHEN and CDR2 SYDVKM. The CDR3 has 13 residues. Losses at the gene ends were 8 bases for V and 5 bases for J; bases not matched to a gene: 6. The CDR3: CASFPGQGYGYTF. The CDR3 DNA reads TGTGCCAGCTTCCCGGGACAGGGTTATGGCTACACCTTC.

This clonotype was seen many times. The V call is TRBV3-1, the J call TRBJ1-1; D might be TRBD1 (5 bases). V lost 4 bases to trimming and J lost 0 bases, with 12 bases between them. The CDR3 loop spans 15 amino acids. CDR1 and CDR2 (germline): LGHDT, YNNKEL (reference sequence). CDR3 sequence (DNA): TGTGCCAGCAGCCCGAATATAGGGGTGAACACTGAAGCTTTCTTT. Translated, it gives CASSPNIGVNTEAFF.

This clonotype has only a few counts. This chain links TRBV4-1 with TRBJ2-1; the D is unclear. This CDR3 spans 16 amino acids. Germline CDR1 reads MGHRA; CDR2 reads YSYEKL. V was shortened by 4 bases and J by 3 bases, with 16 bases between the two germline ends. CDR3 nucleotide sequence: TGCGCCAGCAGCCTCTCAGTGGGCTTCCACTACAATGAGCAGTTCTTC. It codes for CASSLSVGFHYNEQFF.

In its sample, this clonotype was seen many times. The chain is built from TRBV5-1 and TRBJ2-2, with D maybe TRBD1 (5 bases). With 4 bases removed from V and 1 base from J, the gap between germline ends came to 8 bases. This CDR3 region has 14 residues. The germline gives CDR1 SGHRS, CDR2 YFSETQ. CDR3 nucleotides: TGCGCCAGCAGCAGAGACAGGAACACCGGGGAGCTGTTTTTT. Its translation is CASSRDRNTGELFF.

Ten or more counts support this clonotype. This chain links TRBV10-3 with TRBJ2-7, with D tentatively TRBD2 (5 bases). The V gene lost 4 bases and the J gene lost 4 bases, with 14 bases spanning the gap. From germline, CDR1 is ENHRY and CDR2 SYGVKD. The CDR3 has 14 residues. The CDR3: CAISAEEYLYEQYF. CDR3 sequence (DNA): TGTGCCATCAGTGCGGAGGAGTATCTGTACGAGCAGTACTTC.

This clonotype has only a few counts. This rearrangement joins TRBV11-2 to TRBJ2-5, with a weak D call TRBD2 (6 bases). V dropped 8 bases and J dropped 1 base, with 20 bases sitting between them. The CDR3 is 16 amino acids. Germline CDR1 reads SGHAT; CDR2 reads FQNNGV. CDR3 amino acids: CASSSVGGVPQETQYF. The CDR3 DNA reads TGTGCCAGCTCGTCGGTGGGCGGGGTCCCCCAAGAGACCCAGTACTTC.

This clonotype has at least ten counts. This rearrangement joins TRBV7-2 to TRBJ1-2, with D tentatively TRBD1 (5 bases). The CDR3 consists of 16 residues. CDR1 is SGHTA, CDR2 FQGNSA, per germline. V gave up 6 bases and J gave up 4 bases, with 21 bases separating them. CDR3 protein: CASSQTPWGSGYGYTF. CDR3 nucleotide sequence: TGTGCCAGCAGTCAGACCCCATGGGGGTCGGGCTATGGCTACACCTTC.

This clonotype was counted only a few times. The chain has TRBV29-1 and TRBJ1-1; the D is unclear. Germline V lookup: CDR1 SQVTM, CDR2 ANQGSEA. Trimming removed 8 bases at V and 4 bases at J, with 14 bases between. This CDR3 is 12 amino acids long. Here the CDR3 reads CSINMISTEAFF. The CDR3 region has the DNA TGCAGCATCAACATGATTAGCACTGAAGCTTTCTTT.

Remarks on this clonotype: A single base separates this from a much larger clone, so it may be a read error. This chain connects TRBV5-5 to TRBJ2-3; 9 bases match TRBD1. This CDR3 has 16 residues. V gave up 3 bases and J gave up 4 bases; unmatched junction bases: 9. The V gene's germline CDR1 is SGHKS and CDR2 YYEKEE (reference sequence). CDR3: CASSWGRDRVADTQYF. CDR3 DNA: TGTGCCAGCAGCTGGGGCCGGGACAGGGTGGCAGATACGCAGTATTTT. Filled out from reference TRBV5-5 and TRBJ2-3, the complete variable domain reads DAGVTQSPTHLIKTRGQQVTLRCSPISGHKSVSWYQQVLGQGPQFIFQYYEKEERGRGNFPDRFSARQFPNYSSELNVNALLLGDSALYLCASSWGRDRVADTQYFGPGTRLTVL.

The chain is built from TRBV28 and TRBJ2-1, with 8 bases fitting TRBD2. The CDR3 extends over 16 amino acids. V trimming: 2 bases; J trimming: 8 bases; junction bases outside the gene matches: 11. The germline V gene has CDR1 MDHEN and CDR2 SYDVKM. CDR3 sequence: CASSLAGGHVRDEQFF. In DNA, the CDR3 is TGTGCCAGCAGTTTAGCGGGGGGCCATGTGCGGGATGAGCAGTTCTTC.

This clonotype has a count of ten or more. The V gene is TRBV7-2, the J gene TRBJ2-5; the D is unclear. This CDR3 region has 13 residues. Trimming took off 7 bases at V and 2 bases at J, with 11 bases between the two ends. CDR1 is SGHTA, CDR2 FQGNSA, per germline. For the CDR3, the DNA is TGTGCCAGCATCATAGGAGCTCAAGAGACCCAGTACTTC. This translates into CASIIGAQETQYF.

This clonotype was seen ten or more times. This rearrangement joins TRBV7-9 to TRBJ2-4, with D unclear. CDR1 and CDR2 (germline): SEHNR, FQNEAQ (reference sequence). The CDR3 covers 15 residues. V gave up 5 bases and J gave up 1 base, with 12 bases separating them. CDR3 sequence reads: CASSPQMVAKNIQYF. The CDR3 coding sequence is TGTGCCAGCAGCCCTCAGATGGTGGCCAAAAACATTCAGTACTTC.

This clonotype came up many times. The chain recombines TRBV7-8 with TRBJ1-5; 7 positions agree with TRBD1. The CDR3 has 15 residues. CDR1 SGHVS and CDR2 FQNEAQ come from the germline V gene. J lost 3 bases, V lost 2 bases, and 4 bases had no gene match. CDR3 loop: CASSLTGEFNQPQHF. Here the CDR3 DNA reads TGTGCCAGCAGCTTAACAGGGGAGTTCAATCAGCCCCAGCATTTT. The complete variable domain, with remaining parts taken from reference TRBV7-8 and TRBJ1-5, reads GAGVSQSPRYKVAKRGQDVALRCDPISGHVSLFWYQQALGQGPEFLTYFQNEAQLDKSGLPSDRFFAERPEGSVSTLKIQRTQQEDSAVYLCASSLTGEFNQPQHFGDGTRLSIL.

This clonotype was seen at least ten times. The rearrangement uses TRBV6-5 and TRBJ1-4, with 11 bases fitting TRBD1. The CDR3 has 15 residues. The V and J ends lost 1 base and 6 bases, in that order; junction bases with no gene match: 1. The germline V gene has CDR1 MNHEY and CDR2 SVGAGI. CDR3 in DNA: TGTGCCAGCAGTTACTGGACAGGGGGCGATGAAAAACTGTTTTTT. This translates into CASSYWTGGDEKLFF.

At least ten counts were recorded for this clonotype. The chain joins TRBV20-1 to TRBJ2-7, with 7 nucleotides matching TRBD2. The V segment lost 4 bases and the J segment 5 bases; nucleotides outside the gene matches: 11. In germline, CDR1 is DFQATT, CDR2 SNEGSKA (reference sequence). CDR3 length equals 14 residues. CDR3 DNA sequence: TGCAGTGCTAAGAGATGGGGGGGTCTGCACGAGCAGTACTTC. This gives the protein CSAKRWGGLHEQYF.

This clonotype was counted ten times or more. This chain links TRBV7-2 with TRBJ2-7, with D unresolved. CDR3 length: 12 residues. With 2 bases removed from V and 7 bases from J, the gap between germline ends came to 9 bases. Per germline, CDR1 SGHTA and CDR2 FQGNSA. The CDR3, as DNA: TGTGCCAGCAGCTTAACCCCGAGAGAGCAGTACTTC. Protein product: CASSLTPREQYF.

This clonotype was seen many times. The rearrangement uses TRBV2 and TRBJ2-1, with D possibly being TRBD2 (6 bases). Trimming pared 5 bases from V and 5 bases from J, leaving 16 bases between. The CDR3 spans 15 residues. The germline V gene has CDR1 SNHLY and CDR2 FYNNEI. The CDR3 bases are TGTGCCAGCAGTCTTACTAGCTGGAATGACAATGAGCAGTTCTTC. It encodes CASSLTSWNDNEQFF.